The T cell receptor (beta chain) described here comes from a study of T cell repertoires in cytomegalovirus infection. Study details: It can be stated that public TCR beta signatures indicated CMV infection as well as a matching HLA type. Findings and limits, study-wide: The ex vivo response was dominated by HLA-C-restricted CMV-specific TCR beta clonotypes. CMV carriers having the relevant HLA were flagged by cumulative public TCR beta family frequency.

Trimming removed 0 bases at V and 3 bases at J, with 6 bases between. The CDR3 is 15 amino acids. The germline V gene encodes CDR1 LNHNV and CDR2 YYDKDF (reference sequence). A remark on this clonotype: As yet, its antigen is unknown.

TCRdb recomputed calls from the reads with MiXCR, one row per CDR3 protein. The data contain roughly 720,000 distinct CDR3 sequences, less than 40% of them seen just once; the ten biggest clones take up 2.8%. The material sequenced was PBMCs. The clonotype was recovered from a human donor in good health (CMV status not recorded). Some clones in this sample may be carry-over from other donors' samples. This rearrangement joins TRBV15 to TRBJ2-6, with D uncertain. The CDR3 spells CATSREAFGANVLTF. CDR3 bases: TGTGCCACCAGCAGAGAAGCTTTTGGGGCCAACGTCCTGACTTTC.